The subject of this entry is one T cell receptor beta chain. As yet, its antigen is unknown. General study findings and limits: Tumor memory CD4+ T cell TCR gene usage clustered with blood and lymph node memory CD4+ cells and lymph node naive CD4+ cells. Tumor-infiltrating Treg TCR alpha and beta sequences overlapped most with tumor naive CD4+ T cells, then blood naive.

After constant-region reverse-primer amplification, full-length variable regions underwent semi-nested PCR with Nested Universal Primer A. Using its own MiXCR run on the 5' RACE reads, TCRdb lists one record per CDR3 protein. The data show fewer than 60,000 distinct CDR3 sequences, 28% seen once. The CDR3 sequence is 13 residues long. J was trimmed by 7 bases and V by 6 bases; bases with no gene match: 6. The V gene's germline CDR1 is ENHRY and CDR2 SYGVKD. Sequenced: naive CD4+ T cells sorted from blood. The sample's subset: naive CD4+ T cells, CD4+CD45RA+CD25-. This chain joins TRBV10-3 and TRBJ2-7; 10 nucleotides line up with TRBD2. The clonotype comes from a female donor with breast cancer. The CDR3 spells CAISSSGRSEQYF. In DNA, the CDR3 is TGTGCCATCAGCTCTAGCGGGAGAAGTGAGCAGTACTTC.